The next 25 T cell receptor beta chains were all read from a single sample in a study of beta chain features in type 1 diabetes. General study results and limits: People with Type 1 diabetes carried modestly yet significantly shorter TCRB CDR3s in all four CD4+ subsets.

The antigens these receptors bind are not known. Expressed TCRB transcripts were sequenced, since all the RNA that had been isolated was reverse transcribed. Clones were read by immunoSEQ multiplex PCR, and TCRdb kept only the in-frame ones, dropping some. The table has about 240,000 clones, approximately 14% seen once; the top ten hold approximately 0.018%. Sequenced sample: naive CD4+ T cells from blood. The receptor set was obtained from a man aged 25-45 years with type 1 diabetes.

The chain carries TRBV5-1 and TRBJ1-6, with 8 bases identical to TRBD1. After removal of 1 base from V and 5 bases from J, the junction contained 5 bases not matched to a gene. CDR1 SGHRS and CDR2 YFSETQ come from the germline V gene. This CDR3 has 16 amino acids. The CDR3 DNA follows: TGCGCCAGCAGCTTGAGTCCGGGACAGGATAATTCACCCCTCCACTTT. Its protein is CASSLSPGQDNSPLHF.

This clone was counted between two and nine times. J is TRBJ2-7 and V is TRBV7-9; a possible D gene is TRBD2 (6 bases). Per germline, CDR1 SEHNR and CDR2 FQNEAQ (reference sequence). The germline V and J ends were trimmed by 5 bases and 7 bases, with 21 bases remaining between them. There are 15 residues in the CDR3. CDR3 loop: CASSLLPNRAGEQYF. In DNA form, the CDR3 reads TGTGCCAGCAGCCTACTCCCCAACCGGGCGGGAGAGCAGTACTTC.

This clone has just a few counts. The chain combines TRBV7-9 with TRBJ2-6, with 11 bases aligning to TRBD1. This CDR3 has 19 amino acids. J was trimmed by 0 bases and V by 1 base; bases with no gene match: 5. Germline V gene lookup returns CDR1 SEHNR and CDR2 FQNEAQ (reference sequence). Here the CDR3 DNA reads TGTGCCAGCAGCTTAGTATGGACAGGGGGCCTCTCTGGGGCCAACGTCCTGACTTTC. Its protein product is CASSLVWTGGLSGANVLTF.

This clone was seen only a few times. The chain recombines TRBV30 with TRBJ1-1, with a tentative D call TRBD1 (6 bases). Trimming pared 5 bases from V and 8 bases from J, leaving 18 bases between. This CDR3 contains 13 residues. Germline-derived CDR1 and CDR2 are GTSNPN and SVGIG (reference sequence). CDR3: CAWANGGAREAFF. For the CDR3, the DNA is TGTGCCTGGGCGAACGGGGGGGCACGGGAAGCTTTCTTT. The full variable domain, completed using reference TRBV30 and TRBJ1-1, is SQTIHQWPATLVQPVGSPLSLECTVEGTSNPNLYWYRQAAGRGLQLLFYSVGIGQISSEVPQNLSASRPQDRQFILSSKKLLLSDSGFYLCAWANGGAREAFFGQGTRLTVV.

The chain joins TRBV9 to TRBJ2-1; the D gene is possibly TRBD1 (5 bases). Trimming stripped 3 bases from V and 6 bases from J, with 19 bases between. The germline gives CDR1 SGDLS, CDR2 YYNGEE. CDR3 length: 16 residues. CDR3 bases: TGTGCCAGCAGCGGCGCCTCGGTGGGGCCAGGCAATGAGCAGTTCTTC. Its protein product is CASSGASVGPGNEQFF.

The CDR3 DNA follows: TGTGCCTGGAACCCAGGGGACACTGAAGCTTTCTTT. It codes for CAWNPGDTEAFF. This chain joins TRBV30 and TRBJ1-1, with D perhaps matching TRBD1 (6 bases). The V gene lost 4 bases and the J gene lost 3 bases, with 9 bases spanning the gap. CDR1 GTSNPN and CDR2 SVGIG come from the germline V gene (reference sequence). This CDR3 region has 12 residues.

This clone was seen only a few times. The chain joins TRBV4-2 to TRBJ1-4; possible D gene TRBD1, 5 bases. Looked up from germline, CDR1 is LGHNA and CDR2 is YNFKEQ. The CDR3 has 15 amino acids. The ends were cut back, 1 base at V and 8 bases at J, with 14 bases in the middle. In DNA, the CDR3 is TGTGCCAGCAGCCAAGGCGCGGGGGAGGGCGAAAAACTGTTTTTT. As protein: CASSQGAGEGEKLFF.

The V call is TRBV19, the J call TRBJ2-7; D possibly corresponds to TRBD1 (6 bases). CDR1 is LNHDA, CDR2 SQIVND, per germline (reference sequence). CDR3 length: 11 residues. Deletions cut 10 bases from V and 3 bases from J, with 10 bases between. The CDR3, as DNA: TGTGCCACTCAGGGGAGCTACGAGCAGTACTTC. This codes for CATQGSYEQYF.

The rearrangement joins TRBV5-4 to TRBJ2-1, with 9 bases that match TRBD2. Germline V gene sequence: CDR1 SGHNT, CDR2 YYREEE (reference sequence). The V segment lost 4 bases and the J segment 2 bases; nucleotides outside the gene matches: 10. The CDR3 totals 17 residues. The chain's CDR3 is CASSQDQGGRAYNEQFF. The DNA of the CDR3 is TGTGCCAGCAGCCAAGATCAGGGCGGGAGGGCCTACAATGAGCAGTTCTTC. Based on the CDR3 plus reference TRBV5-4 and TRBJ2-1, the full variable domain is ETGVTQSPTHLIKTRGQQVTLRCSSQSGHNTVSWYQQALGQGPQFIFQYYREEENGRGNFPPRFSGLQFPNYSSELNVNALELDDSALYLCASSQDQGGRAYNEQFFGPGTRLTVL.

This clone was recorded a few times. The V and J genes are TRBV5-6 and TRBJ1-5, with a tentative D call TRBD1 (6 bases). Per the germline V gene, CDR1 is SGHDT and CDR2 is YYEEEE. The CDR3 length is 15 residues. Trimming pared 4 bases from V and 2 bases from J, leaving 13 bases between. CDR3 region: CASSTQGSGNQPQHF. The CDR3 DNA follows: TGTGCCAGCAGCACACAGGGCAGCGGCAATCAGCCCCAGCATTTT.

In its sample, this clone was seen a few times. The J gene is TRBJ2-1, the V gene TRBV19, with TRBD1 identical over 7 bases. This CDR3 is built from 14 residues. Trimming removed 7 bases from V and 1 base from J; junction bases left unmatched: 4. Germline-derived CDR1 and CDR2 are LNHDA and SQIVND (reference sequence). The DNA of the CDR3 is TGTGCCAGTACCCCGGACAGGTCCTACAATGAGCAGTTCTTC. Translation: CASTPDRSYNEQFF.

This clone was seen a few times. This rearrangement joins TRBV5-1 to TRBJ2-7; D is possibly TRBD2 (5 bases). Trimming cost V 3 bases and J 3 bases, with 16 bases left between them. From germline, CDR1 is SGHRS and CDR2 YFSETQ. The CDR3 loop spans 15 amino acids. The CDR3 protein is CASSSFTGKDYEQYF. The CDR3 DNA sequence: TGCGCCAGCAGCTCCTTCACGGGAAAGGACTACGAGCAGTACTTC.

This rearrangement joins TRBV4-1 to TRBJ2-3; 12 bases agree with TRBD2. CDR3 length equals 16 residues. Germline V gives CDR1 MGHRA, CDR2 YSYEKL. Germline trimming cut 1 base from V and 1 base from J; bases unmatched to any gene: 0. The CDR3 DNA reads TGCGCCAGCAGCCAAGGGACTAGCGGGGGCACAGATACGCAGTATTTT. Its translation: CASSQGTSGGTDTQYF.

V usage is TRBV5-1 and J usage is TRBJ2-5; 15 positions agree with TRBD2. With V trimmed by 3 bases and J by 1 base, 7 bases remained unmatched. The CDR3 is made up of 18 amino acids. Germline loops: CDR1 SGHRS, CDR2 YFSETQ. For the CDR3, the DNA is TGCGCCAGCAGCTCTGGACTAGCGGGAGGGCCGGTCCAAGAGACCCAGTACTTC. Encoded protein: CASSSGLAGGPVQETQYF. Combining the CDR3 with reference TRBV5-1 and TRBJ2-5 gives the whole variable domain KAGVTQTPRYLIKTRGQQVTLSCSPISGHRSVSWYQQTPGQGLQFLFEYFSETQRNKGNFPGRFSGRQFSNSRSEMNVSTLELGDSALYLCASSSGLAGGPVQETQYFGPGTRLLVL.

This clone was seen a few times. This sequence joins TRBV7-9 and TRBJ2-7; TRBD1 matches at 7 bases. The V gene's germline CDR1 is SEHNR and CDR2 FQNEAQ (reference sequence). V was clipped by 0 bases and J by 4 bases; unmatched bases: 9. The CDR3 extends over 16 amino acids. CDR3 DNA sequence: TGTGCCAGCAGCTTAGCAAAGGGGGCCGGCGAATACGAGCAGTACTTC. This translates into CASSLAKGAGEYEQYF.

This clone was picked up a small number of times. The chain has TRBV5-6 and TRBJ1-4; 8 positions match TRBD1. The CDR3 loop spans 17 amino acids. Germline trimming cut 0 bases from V and 5 bases from J; bases unmatched to any gene: 9. In germline, CDR1 is SGHDT, CDR2 YYEEEE. DNA for the CDR3: TGTGCCAGCAGCTTGGCCGCCGCAGGGGGCGCGAATGAAAAACTGTTTTTT. This gives the protein CASSLAAAGGANEKLFF.

This clone has more than one count but fewer than ten. The V and J genes are TRBV30 and TRBJ1-2; 7 bases fit TRBD1. V lost 4 bases, J lost 9 bases, and 5 bases stayed unmatched. Germline CDR1 and CDR2: GTSNPN and SVGIG (reference sequence). This CDR3 has 11 residues. This CDR3 is CAWKTGERYTF. DNA of the CDR3: TGTGCCTGGAAAACAGGGGAGCGCTACACCTTC.

The sample holds a few counts of this clone. The rearrangement uses TRBV29-1 and TRBJ1-1, with D unresolved. The V end lost 1 base, the J end lost 2 bases, and 8 bases lay between the germline ends. CDR3 size: 13 residues. Germline-derived CDR1 and CDR2 are SQVTM and ANQGSEA. In nucleotides, the CDR3 is TGCAGCGTTGAAGGCACTTTAAACACTGAAGCTTTCTTT. Translating it yields CSVEGTLNTEAFF.

This chain joins TRBV2 and TRBJ2-5; no clear D. V lost 3 bases and J lost 2, with 16 bases in between. The CDR3 spans 16 residues. The germline gives CDR1 SNHLY, CDR2 FYNNEI. The CDR3 nucleotides read TGTGCCAGCAGTGACGTGAGCGTCTTTTCACAAGAGACCCAGTACTTC. It is translated as CASSDVSVFSQETQYF.

This clone was recorded a few times. The genes are TRBV30 and TRBJ1-6; D is unclear. V lost 0 bases and J 7 bases, leaving 13 bases between the germline ends. This CDR3 is 15 amino acids long. The germline V gene has CDR1 GTSNPN and CDR2 SVGIG (reference sequence). CDR3: CAWSVPGLRNSPLHF. DNA of the CDR3: TGTGCCTGGAGTGTACCCGGGTTGAGGAATTCACCCCTCCACTTT.

This clone was observed a few times. The chain joins TRBV29-1 to TRBJ2-1; TRBD1 matches 9 bases. The CDR3 covers 13 residues. V lost 5 bases to trimming and J lost 7 bases; unmatched junction nucleotides: 6. Germline-derived CDR1 and CDR2 are SQVTM and ANQGSEA. DNA for the CDR3: TGCAGCGTTTGGACAGGGGCGGAAAATGAGCAGTTCTTC. Its translation is CSVWTGAENEQFF.

This clone turned up a few times. The genes are TRBV5-6 and TRBJ1-4; tentatively, D is TRBD1 (5 bases). Trimming removed 2 bases at V and 8 bases at J, with 13 bases between. CDR1 and CDR2 (germline): SGHDT, YYEEEE. The CDR3 is made up of 14 amino acids. In DNA form, the CDR3 reads TGTGCCAGCAGCTTAAGGGGAATAGGCGAAAAACTGTTTTTT. Translation: CASSLRGIGEKLFF.

This chain joins TRBV6-5 and TRBJ1-1; 8 bases line up with TRBD1. The V gene end was trimmed by 6 bases and the J gene end by 2 bases; junction bases not matched to a gene: 5. CDR1 is MNHEY and CDR2 is SVGAGI in the germline V gene. The CDR3 spans 14 residues. CDR3 in amino acids: CASRLDRGNTEAFF. The CDR3 DNA reads as TGTGCCAGCAGATTAGACAGGGGTAACACTGAAGCTTTCTTT.

The gene calls are TRBV5-1 and TRBJ2-1, with 10 bases identical to TRBD2. CDR3 length: 18 residues. V dropped 0 bases and J dropped 0; count of bases not matched to a gene: 6. Germline CDR1 SGHRS, CDR2 YFSETQ. The CDR3 here is CASSLVGLAVDSYNEQFF. In DNA, the CDR3 is TGCGCCAGCAGCTTGGTAGGACTAGCGGTTGACTCCTACAATGAGCAGTTCTTC.

This clone showed up just a few times. This chain joins TRBV19 and TRBJ2-2, with TRBD1 identical over 7 bases. Germline CDR1 LNHDA, CDR2 SQIVND (reference sequence). V was pared by 6 bases and J by 1 base, with 5 bases of the junction left unmatched. The CDR3 contains 15 residues. This CDR3 is CASSRQGGNTGELFF. CDR3 DNA: TGTGCCAGTAGCCGACAGGGCGGGAACACCGGGGAGCTGTTTTTT.